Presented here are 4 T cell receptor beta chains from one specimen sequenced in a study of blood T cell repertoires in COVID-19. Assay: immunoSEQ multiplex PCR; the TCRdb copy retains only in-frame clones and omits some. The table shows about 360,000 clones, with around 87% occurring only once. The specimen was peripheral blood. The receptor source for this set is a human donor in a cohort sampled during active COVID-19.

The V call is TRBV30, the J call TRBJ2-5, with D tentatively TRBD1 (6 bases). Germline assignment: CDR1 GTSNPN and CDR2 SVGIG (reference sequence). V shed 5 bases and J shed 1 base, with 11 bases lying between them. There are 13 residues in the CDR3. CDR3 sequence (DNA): TGTGCCTGGTCTGGACAGATCCAAGAGACCCAGTACTTC. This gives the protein CAWSGQIQETQYF.

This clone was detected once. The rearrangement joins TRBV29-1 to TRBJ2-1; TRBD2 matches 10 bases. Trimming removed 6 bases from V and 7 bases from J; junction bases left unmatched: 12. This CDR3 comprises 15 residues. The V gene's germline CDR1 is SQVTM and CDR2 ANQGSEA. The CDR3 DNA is TGCAGCGTAGTACCTGGACTAGCGGTGTCTAATGAGCAGTTCTTC. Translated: CSVVPGLAVSNEQFF.

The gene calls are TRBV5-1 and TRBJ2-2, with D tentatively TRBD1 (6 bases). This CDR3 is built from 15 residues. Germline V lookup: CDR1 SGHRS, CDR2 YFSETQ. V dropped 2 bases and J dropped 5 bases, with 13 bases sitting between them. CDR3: CASSLSGTLTGELFF. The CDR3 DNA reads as TGCGCCAGCAGCTTATCCGGGACACTAACCGGGGAGCTGTTTTTT.

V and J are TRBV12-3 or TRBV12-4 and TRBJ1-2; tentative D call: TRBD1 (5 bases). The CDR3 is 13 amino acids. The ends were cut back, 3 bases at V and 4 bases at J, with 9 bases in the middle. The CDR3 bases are TGTGCCAGCAGTTTCCGCGGGGGCTATGGCTACACCTTC. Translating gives CASSFRGGYGYTF.